The source of this T cell receptor (beta chain) is a study of CXCR3-negative and CXCR3-positive naive CD8 T cells. Regarding the study as a whole: Naive subsets displayed similar surface CD5, and TCR strength was inferred from TRB CDR3 properties.

As concerns this clonotype: The antigen remains unidentified.

Germline V gene sequence: CDR1 LGHNA, CDR2 YSLEER. The CDR3 has 15 residues. 5' RACE that incorporated UMI labels was used to prepare the TRB cDNA libraries. From the 5' RACE reads, TCRdb lists one entry per CDR3 protein and no DNA. The listing records tens of thousands of distinct CDR3 sequences. V usage is TRBV4-3 and J usage is TRBJ2-7. The clonotype comes from a human donor in good health. Some clones in this sample may be carry-over from other donors' samples. Input material: naive CXCR3- CD8+ T cells from blood. The subset: CD45RO-CCR7+CD27+CD95- naive CD8+ T cells lacking CXCR3 (TNR3-). The CDR3: CASSQGRVISYEQYF.